This is a list of T cell receptor beta chains from one sample in a study of T cells after yellow fever vaccination. TCRdb reprocessed the 5' RACE reads with MiXCR, giving one entry per CDR3 protein. There are under 55,000 distinct CDR3 sequences in the sample; about 6.8% occur only once, and about 15% lies in the top ten. Sequences were derived from CD8+ T cells not binding an NS4B(214-222) dextramer, sorted from PBMCs, sampled 45 days after the yellow fever booster vaccination. The source is a man between 25 and 39 years old who received the YFV17D yellow fever vaccine. Each CDR3 is given with its conserved first and last residue.

CAISGSDNEQFF,TRBV10-3
CASSQGGTSERSGRNEQFF,TRBV3-1
CASRRDYYNEQFF,TRBV27
CSAPGPAGGYTF,TRBV20-1
CASSHPGTGVNTGELFF,TRBV4-1
CASSYSGVEQFF,TRBV6-2/TRBV6-3
CASSQDEGLGSDTQYF,TRBV4-3
CASSLSGPGILPKNIQYF,TRBV27
CSALTSGRVGELFF,TRBV20-1
CASSYKGLAGVEQFF,TRBV6-5
CASSLEQASYEQYF,TRBV5-1
CACRDPVSGSANTGELFF,TRBV12-3/TRBV12-4
CASSPDRGSYNEQFF,TRBV7-8
CASSQTDYGELFF,TRBV4-1
CASSQDSPGLAGGPPYEQYF,TRBV3-1
CASSPQGGYEQYF,TRBV27
CAISWTPGDPSILTDTQYF,TRBV12-3/TRBV12-4
CSFHRGDTSTDTQYF,TRBV29-1
CASSRSGGGDEQYF,TRBV6-1
CASSFGTGDYEQYF,TRBV5-6
CASSQPGTSGTIHGELFF,TRBV14
CATSYPKGGAPNIQYF,TRBV15
CATSRDLVTARPDTQYF,TRBV15
CASSSTGTYTF,TRBV7-6